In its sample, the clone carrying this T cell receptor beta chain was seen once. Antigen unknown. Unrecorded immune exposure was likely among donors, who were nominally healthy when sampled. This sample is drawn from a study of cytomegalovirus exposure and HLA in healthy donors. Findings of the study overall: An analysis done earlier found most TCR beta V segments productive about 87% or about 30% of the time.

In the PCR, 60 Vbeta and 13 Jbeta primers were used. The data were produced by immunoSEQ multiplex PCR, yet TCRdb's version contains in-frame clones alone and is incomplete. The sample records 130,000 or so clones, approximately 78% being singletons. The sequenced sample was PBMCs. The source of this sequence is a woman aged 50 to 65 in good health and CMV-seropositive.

The CDR3 region is CASSAGLLQPQHF. The CDR3 coding sequence is TGCGCCAGCAGTGCGGGTTTGCTTCAGCCCCAGCATTTT. V usage is TRBV10-1 and J usage is TRBJ1-5; D call uncertain. V lost 4 bases and J lost 6, with 10 bases in between. This CDR3 spans 13 amino acids. Germline V gives CDR1 WNHNN, CDR2 SYGVQD (reference sequence).